This TCR beta chain was sequenced for a study of blood T cells in healthy people across ages. CDR1 DFQATT and CDR2 SNEGSKA come from the germline V gene (reference sequence). The CDR3 is 13 amino acids. Trimming took 0 bases from V and 3 from J, leaving 8 bases between them. Notes on this clonotype: Its specificity is unknown.

With a J-beta primer mix and a sample-barcoded 5' primer, a second PCR ran 7 to 11 cycles. Each cDNA molecule carried a tag from a template-switch adaptor that contained 12 random nucleotides. TCRdb processed the 5' RACE reads anew with MiXCR; each CDR3 protein has one entry. In the table there are fewer than 2,000,000 distinct CDR3 sequences, 35% to 50% of which are singletons. Whole-study results and caveats: Older age went with lower TCR beta diversity per million T cells, in a roughly linear way. There was no known CMV status for donors, so expanded clonotype changes were possibly confounded. Higher diversity, along with more naive CD4+ cells, distinguished long-lived donors from aged donors.

The origin of this receptor is a human donor in good health. J is TRBJ2-5 and V is TRBV20-1; D call uncertain. The sequencing sample was made of blood. The DNA of the CDR3 is TGCAGTGCTAGAGACTACGGAAAAGAGACCCAGTACTTC. Amino acid sequence: CSARDYGKETQYF.